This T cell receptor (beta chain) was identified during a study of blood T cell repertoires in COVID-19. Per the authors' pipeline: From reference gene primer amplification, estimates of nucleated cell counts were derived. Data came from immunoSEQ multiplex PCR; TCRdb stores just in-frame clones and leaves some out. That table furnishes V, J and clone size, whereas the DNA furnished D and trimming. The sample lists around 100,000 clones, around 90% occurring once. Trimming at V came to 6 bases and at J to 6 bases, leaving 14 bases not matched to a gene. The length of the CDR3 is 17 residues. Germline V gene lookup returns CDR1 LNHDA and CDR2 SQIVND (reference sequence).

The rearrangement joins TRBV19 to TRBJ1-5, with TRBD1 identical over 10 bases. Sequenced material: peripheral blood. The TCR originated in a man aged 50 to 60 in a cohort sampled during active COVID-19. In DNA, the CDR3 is TGTGCCAGTAGCCGAGGCCCCGGGACAGGGGCCGGTCAGCCCCAGCATTTT. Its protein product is CASSRGPGTGAGQPQHF.